This T cell receptor beta chain was captured by sequencing in a study of T-cell memory formation after mild COVID-19. TCRdb ran MiXCR on the 5' RACE reads and lists one entry per CDR3 protein. Here the sample spans around 340,000 distinct CDR3 sequences, around 20% being singletons. The CDR3 covers 14 residues. Germline loops: CDR1 MNHEY, CDR2 SVGAGI. Trimming removed 2 bases from V and 0 bases from J, with 7 bases in between. The clonotype originates from an adult woman who had mild COVID-19 (a few samples of this study predate the infection). Cell type and time point are not known. The V and J genes are TRBV6-5 and TRBJ1-1, with D maybe TRBD1 (6 bases). The sample comprised PBMCs or a T cell subset sorted from them (not recorded which). The CDR3: CASSYQGLNTEAFF. CDR3 nucleotides: TGTGCCAGCAGTTACCAGGGGTTGAACACTGAAGCTTTCTTT.